This T cell receptor beta chain was sequenced for a study of T-cell memory formation after mild COVID-19. Study in general: TCR clusters showed largely donor specificity. Findings and caveats of the study: Contracting clones from day 15 to 85 showed balanced CD4/CD8; later expanders favored CD4+. The appearance of some responding clones in pre-infection memory suggested that cross-reactive memory joined. Confirmation was lacking for SARS-CoV-2 specificity of second-wave clones that peaked on day 37.

Germline lookup yields CDR1 SGHRS and CDR2 YFSETQ. The CDR3 has 16 residues. The J segment lost 4 bases and the V segment lost 4 bases, leaving 9 bases of the junction unmatched. TCRdb recomputed calls from the 5' RACE reads with MiXCR, one row per CDR3 protein. The sample yields roughly 560,000 distinct CDR3 sequences, around 21% seen once. Turning to this clonotype: The antigen is undetermined.

Sequenced sample: PBMCs or a T cell subset sorted from them (not recorded which). The sequence derives from an adult woman who had mild COVID-19 (a few samples of this study predate the infection). Cell type and time point are not known. The chain couples TRBV5-1 to TRBJ2-3; 10 bases are shared with TRBD2. CDR3 loop: CASSPSTSGGADTQYF. The CDR3 coding sequence is TGCGCCAGCAGCCCGTCGACGAGCGGGGGGGCAGATACGCAGTATTTT. The whole variable domain, filled in from reference TRBV5-1 and TRBJ2-3, reads KAGVTQTPRYLIKTRGQQVTLSCSPISGHRSVSWYQQTPGQGLQFLFEYFSETQRNKGNFPGRFSGRQFSNSRSEMNVSTLELGDSALYLCASSPSTSGGADTQYFGPGTRLTVL.